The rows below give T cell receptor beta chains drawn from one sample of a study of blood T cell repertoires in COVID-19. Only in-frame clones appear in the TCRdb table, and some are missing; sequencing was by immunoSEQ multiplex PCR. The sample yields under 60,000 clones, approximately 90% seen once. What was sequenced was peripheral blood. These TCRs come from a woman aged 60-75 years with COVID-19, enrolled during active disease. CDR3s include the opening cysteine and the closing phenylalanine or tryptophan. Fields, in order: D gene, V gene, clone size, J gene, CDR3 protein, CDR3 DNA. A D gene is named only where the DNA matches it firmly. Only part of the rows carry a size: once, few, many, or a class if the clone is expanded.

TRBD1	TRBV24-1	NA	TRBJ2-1	CATSDLGTGRYEQFF	TGTGCCACCAGTGATTTAGGGACAGGGCGATATGAGCAGTTCTTC
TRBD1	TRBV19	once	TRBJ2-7	CASRRTGGSGEQYF	TGTGCCAGTAGACGGACAGGGGGCTCTGGCGAGCAGTACTTC
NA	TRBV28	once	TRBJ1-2	CASSPTRVLYGYTF	TGTGCCAGCAGTCCTACGAGGGTTCTCTATGGCTACACCTTC
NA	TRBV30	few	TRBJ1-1	CAWSWRVATEAFF	TGTGCCTGGAGTTGGAGGGTGGCCACTGAAGCTTTCTTT
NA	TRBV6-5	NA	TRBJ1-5	CASSHDPGGNQPQHF	TGTGCCAGCAGCCACGACCCGGGGGGCAATCAGCCCCAGCATTTT
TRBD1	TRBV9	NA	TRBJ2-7	CASSGQGFAYEQYF	TGTGCCAGCAGCGGACAGGGATTCGCCTACGAGCAGTACTTC
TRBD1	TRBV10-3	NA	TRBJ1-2	CAISEAGGYTGYTF	TGTGCCATCAGTGAGGCAGGGGGCTATACTGGCTACACCTTC
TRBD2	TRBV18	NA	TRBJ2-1	CASSNGLAGAFEQFF	TGTGCCAGCTCAAACGGACTAGCGGGAGCGTTTGAGCAGTTCTTC
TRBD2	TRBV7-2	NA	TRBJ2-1	CASGLLAGASYNEQFF	TGTGCCAGCGGATTATTAGCGGGGGCCTCCTACAATGAGCAGTTCTTC
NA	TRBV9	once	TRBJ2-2	CASSSNLARVTGELFF	TGTGCCAGCAGCTCCAACTTAGCCCGGGTCACCGGGGAGCTGTTTTTT
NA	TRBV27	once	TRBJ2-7	CASSSRRGVFSYEQYF	TGTGCCAGCAGTTCCCGACGCGGGGTTTTCTCCTACGAGCAGTACTTC
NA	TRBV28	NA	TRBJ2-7	CASSRVREQYF	TGTGCCAGCAGCCGAGTCCGCGAGCAGTACTTC
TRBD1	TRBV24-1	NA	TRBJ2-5	CATQGVRETQYF	TGTGCCACCCAGGGGGTTCGAGAGACCCAGTACTTC
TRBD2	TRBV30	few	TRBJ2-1	CAWSRLAAEQFF	TGTGCCTGGAGTCGTCTAGCGGCTGAGCAGTTCTTC
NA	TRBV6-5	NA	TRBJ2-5	CASRASWAQETQYF	TGTGCCAGCAGGGCTAGCTGGGCCCAAGAGACCCAGTACTTC
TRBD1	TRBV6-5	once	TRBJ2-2	CASSGTGVGELFF	TGTGCCAGCAGCGGCACAGGGGTCGGGGAGCTGTTTTTT
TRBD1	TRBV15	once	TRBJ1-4	CATSRDLQGAGEKLFF	TGTGCCACCAGCAGAGACTTACAGGGGGCTGGGGAAAAACTGTTTTTT
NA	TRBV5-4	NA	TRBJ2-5	CASSTGQPEETQYF	TGTGCCAGCAGCACCGGACAGCCGGAAGAGACCCAGTACTTC
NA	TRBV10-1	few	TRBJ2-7	CASSGISGEQYF	TGCGCCAGCAGTGGAATATCGGGCGAGCAGTACTTC
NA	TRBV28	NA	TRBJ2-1	CASSPGTQREFF	TGTGCCAGCAGCCCTGGGACTCAGAGAGAGTTCTTC
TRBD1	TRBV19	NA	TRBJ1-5	CASRLDRGSSNQPQHF	TGTGCCAGTAGGCTAGACAGGGGTTCAAGCAATCAGCCCCAGCATTTT
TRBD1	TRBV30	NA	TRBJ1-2	CAWRPSGQGIYGYTF	TGTGCCTGGAGACCCTCGGGACAGGGAATCTATGGCTACACCTTC
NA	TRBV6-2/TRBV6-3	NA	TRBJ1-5	CASSFTGLSNQPQHF	TGTGCCAGCAGCTTTACAGGGTTGAGCAATCAGCCCCAGCATTTT
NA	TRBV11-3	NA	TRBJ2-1	CASSLSSFEQFF	TGTGCCAGCAGCTTATCCAGTTTTGAGCAGTTCTTC
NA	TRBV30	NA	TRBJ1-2	CAWSVAPNYGYTF	TGTGCCTGGAGTGTGGCCCCTAACTATGGCTACACCTTC
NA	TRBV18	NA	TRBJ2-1	CASSPSRVQFF	TGTGCCAGCTCACCTTCCCGCGTGCAGTTCTTC
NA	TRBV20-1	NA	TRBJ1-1	CSASFRGRTFF	TGCAGTGCTTCGTTTCGGGGGAGAACTTTCTTT
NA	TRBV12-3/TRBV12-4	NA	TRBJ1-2	CASSLGWAGYTF	TGTGCCAGCAGTTTAGGTTGGGCTGGCTACACCTTC
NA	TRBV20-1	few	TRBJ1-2	CSARSGRGYTF	TGCAGTGCTAGAAGCGGTCGTGGCTACACCTTC
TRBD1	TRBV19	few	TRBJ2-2	CASSSIIEDREKPGELFF	TGTGCCAGTAGTAGTATCATAGAGGACAGGGAAAAACCCGGGGAGCTGTTTTTT
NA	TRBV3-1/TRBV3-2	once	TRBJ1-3	CASSFGRGSGNTIYF	TGTGCCAGCAGCTTCGGACGGGGATCTGGAAACACCATATATTTT
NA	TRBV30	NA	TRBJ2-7	CAWSYSYEQYF	TGTGCCTGGAGCTACTCCTACGAGCAGTACTTC